These 3 T cell receptor beta chains were sequenced from one sample in a study of OX40 agonist ivuxolimab in advanced cancers. The protocol was immunoSEQ multiplex PCR, while the TCRdb copy is restricted to in-frame clones and leaves out a portion. The sample lists roughly 68,000 clones; approximately 90% were seen once. Material: CD4+ or CD8+ T cells sorted from blood, obtained in a trial of the OX40 agonist ivuxolimab. The origin of the receptors is an adult with an advanced solid tumor such as melanoma, head and neck, liver or kidney cancer.

This chain links TRBV10-3 with TRBJ1-2; D not certain. The germline gives CDR1 ENHRY, CDR2 SYGVKD. The CDR3 sequence is 14 residues long. Trimming cost V 6 bases and J 2 bases, with 13 bases left between them. The DNA for the CDR3 is TGTGCCATCAGCCCGCAGACTGGGAACTATGGCTACACCTTC. It encodes CAISPQTGNYGYTF.

The genes are TRBV4-1 and TRBJ2-7, with 9 bases that match TRBD1. The germline CDR1 and CDR2 sequences are MGHRA and YSYEKL. Trimming cost V 0 bases and J 2 bases; bases outside gene matches: 5. This CDR3 is built from 16 residues. The CDR3 bases are TGCGCCAGCAGCCAAGAAGACCGACAGGGGGCCTACGAGCAGTACTTC. The encoded protein is CASSQEDRQGAYEQYF.

The chain uses TRBV18 and TRBJ2-7, with a possible D match to TRBD1 (5 bases). The germline CDR1 and CDR2 sequences are KGHSH and LQKENI. The CDR3 spans 14 residues. V dropped 3 bases and J dropped 3 bases, with 12 bases sitting between them. CDR3 amino acids: CASSPTDKHYEQYF. In DNA form, the CDR3 reads TGTGCCAGCTCACCGACAGATAAACACTACGAGCAGTACTTC.